This T cell receptor beta chain was identified during a study of identical twins. Study-wide points: Partial confounding of zero-insertion analyses by invariant MAIT and iNKT cells was possible.

V was trimmed by 1 base and J by 9 bases, leaving 7 bases between them. The CDR3 sequence is 11 residues long. Per the germline V gene, CDR1 is SQVTM and CDR2 is ANQGSEA. Template switching added a universal primer site, and cDNA bore unique molecular identifiers. TCRdb re-called the 5' RACE reads through MiXCR, storing one row per CDR3 protein. The data hold roughly 720,000 distinct CDR3 sequences, with roughly 18% observed a single time. This clonotype was seen a handful of times. Its specificity is unknown. These same data were also listed under a study on T cells expressing NK-cell markers. This second study says: In several donors, dominant clonotypes made up roughly 28.3-65% of CD3+CD56-NKG2C+ cells. Uncertainty persisted over the HCMV specificity of expanded NKG2C+ T cell clones.

The V and J genes are TRBV29-1 and TRBJ2-1, with D unresolved. The TCR comes from a young woman in good health. Sequences were obtained from PBMCs. The CDR3 loop reads CSVEGIGEQFF. The CDR3 bases are TGCAGCGTTGAAGGGATCGGTGAGCAGTTCTTC.